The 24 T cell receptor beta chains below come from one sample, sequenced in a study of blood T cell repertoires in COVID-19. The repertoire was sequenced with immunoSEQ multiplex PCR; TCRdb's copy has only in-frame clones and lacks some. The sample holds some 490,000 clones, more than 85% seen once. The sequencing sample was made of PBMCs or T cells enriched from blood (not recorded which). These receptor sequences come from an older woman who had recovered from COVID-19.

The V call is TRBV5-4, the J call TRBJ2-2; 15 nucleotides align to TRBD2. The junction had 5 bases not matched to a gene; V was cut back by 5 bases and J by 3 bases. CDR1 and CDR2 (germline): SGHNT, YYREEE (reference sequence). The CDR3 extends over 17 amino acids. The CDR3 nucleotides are TGTGCCAGCAGATGGACTAGCGGGGGGGCTTACACCGGGGAGCTGTTTTTT. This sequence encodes CASRWTSGGAYTGELFF.

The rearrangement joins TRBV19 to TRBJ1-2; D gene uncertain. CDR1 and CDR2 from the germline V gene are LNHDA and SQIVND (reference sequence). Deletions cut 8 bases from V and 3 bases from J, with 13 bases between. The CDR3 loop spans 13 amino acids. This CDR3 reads CASGPRYDYGYTF. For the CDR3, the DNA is TGTGCCAGTGGGCCCAGGTATGACTATGGCTACACCTTC.

The CDR3 here is CASRGQGANEKLFF. CDR3 DNA sequence: TGTGCCAGCAGGGGACAGGGCGCTAATGAAAAACTGTTTTTT. J is TRBJ1-4 and V is TRBV6-5; 9 bases align to TRBD1. Losses at the gene ends were 6 bases for V and 3 bases for J; bases not matched to a gene: 2. The CDR3 has 14 amino acids. Per germline, CDR1 MNHEY and CDR2 SVGAGI.

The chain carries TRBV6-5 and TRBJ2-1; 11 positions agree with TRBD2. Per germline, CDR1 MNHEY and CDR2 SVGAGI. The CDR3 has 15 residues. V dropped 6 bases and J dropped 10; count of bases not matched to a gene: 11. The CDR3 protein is CASRMASGGIGEQFF. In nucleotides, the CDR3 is TGTGCCAGCAGAATGGCTAGCGGGGGGATAGGGGAGCAGTTCTTC.

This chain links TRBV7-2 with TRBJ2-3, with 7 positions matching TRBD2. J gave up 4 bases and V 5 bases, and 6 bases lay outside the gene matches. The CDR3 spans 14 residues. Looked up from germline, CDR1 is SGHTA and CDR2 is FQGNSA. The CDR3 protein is CASSPSRGSDTQYF. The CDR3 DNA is TGTGCCAGCAGCCCCTCGCGGGGGTCAGATACGCAGTATTTT.

The CDR3 DNA reads TGTGCCAGCAGTTACTGGGACAGGAACACCGGGGAGCTGTTTTTT. Translated, it gives CASSYWDRNTGELFF. The rearrangement uses TRBV6-5 and TRBJ2-2; TRBD1 matches 7 bases. V shed 1 base and J 1 base; nucleotides not matched to a gene: 0. Germline V gene sequence: CDR1 MNHEY, CDR2 SVGAGI. CDR3 length: 15 amino acids.

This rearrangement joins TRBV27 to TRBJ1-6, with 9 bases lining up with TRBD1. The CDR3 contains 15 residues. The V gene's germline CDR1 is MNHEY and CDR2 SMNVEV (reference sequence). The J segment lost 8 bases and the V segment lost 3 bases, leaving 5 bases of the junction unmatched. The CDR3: CASSFETGGYSPLHF. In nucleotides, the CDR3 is TGTGCCAGCAGTTTTGAGACAGGGGGATATTCACCCCTCCACTTT.

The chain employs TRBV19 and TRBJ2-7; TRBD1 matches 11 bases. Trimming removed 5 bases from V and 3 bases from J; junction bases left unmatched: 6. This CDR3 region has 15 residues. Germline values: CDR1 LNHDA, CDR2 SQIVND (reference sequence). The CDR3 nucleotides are TGTGCCAGTAGTTCCGGGACAGGGGGTATCTACGAGCAGTACTTC. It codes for CASSSGTGGIYEQYF.

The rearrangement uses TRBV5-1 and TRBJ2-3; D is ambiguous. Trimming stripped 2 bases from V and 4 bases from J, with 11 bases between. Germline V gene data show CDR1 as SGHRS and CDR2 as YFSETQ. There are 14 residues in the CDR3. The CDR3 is CASSLGAVADTQYF. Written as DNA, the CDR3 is TGCGCCAGCAGCTTAGGCGCGGTGGCAGATACGCAGTATTTT.

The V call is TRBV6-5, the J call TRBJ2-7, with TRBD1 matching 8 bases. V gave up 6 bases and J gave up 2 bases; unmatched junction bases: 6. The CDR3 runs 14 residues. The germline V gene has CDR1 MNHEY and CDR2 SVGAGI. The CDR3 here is CASRIGQGPYEQYF. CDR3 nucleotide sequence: TGTGCCAGCAGGATTGGACAGGGTCCCTACGAGCAGTACTTC.

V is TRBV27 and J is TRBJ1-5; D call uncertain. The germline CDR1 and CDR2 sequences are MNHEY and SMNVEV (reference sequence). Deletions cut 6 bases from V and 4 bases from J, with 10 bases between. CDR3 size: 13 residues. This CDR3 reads CASRTATNQPQHF. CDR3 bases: TGTGCCAGCAGAACAGCCACAAATCAGCCCCAGCATTTT.

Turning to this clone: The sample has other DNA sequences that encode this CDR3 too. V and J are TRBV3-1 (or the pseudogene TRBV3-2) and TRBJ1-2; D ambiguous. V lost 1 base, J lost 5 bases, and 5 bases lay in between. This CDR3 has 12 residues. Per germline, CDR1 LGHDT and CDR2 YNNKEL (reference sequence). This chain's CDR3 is CASSQARYGYTF. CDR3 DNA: TGTGCCAGCAGCCAAGCTAGGTATGGCTACACCTTC.

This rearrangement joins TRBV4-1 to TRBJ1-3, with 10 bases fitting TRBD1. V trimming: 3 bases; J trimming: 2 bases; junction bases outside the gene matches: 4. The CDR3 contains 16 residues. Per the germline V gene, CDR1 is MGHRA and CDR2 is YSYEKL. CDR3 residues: CASSQTGGRAGNTIYF. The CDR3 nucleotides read TGCGCCAGCAGCCAGACAGGGGGCAGGGCTGGAAACACCATATATTTT.

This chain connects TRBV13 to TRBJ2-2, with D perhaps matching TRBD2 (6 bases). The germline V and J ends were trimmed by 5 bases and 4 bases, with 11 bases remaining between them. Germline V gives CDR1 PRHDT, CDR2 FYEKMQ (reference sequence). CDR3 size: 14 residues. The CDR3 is CASSLTGGTGELFF. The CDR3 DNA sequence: TGTGCCAGCAGCCTTACCGGGGGCACCGGGGAGCTGTTTTTT.

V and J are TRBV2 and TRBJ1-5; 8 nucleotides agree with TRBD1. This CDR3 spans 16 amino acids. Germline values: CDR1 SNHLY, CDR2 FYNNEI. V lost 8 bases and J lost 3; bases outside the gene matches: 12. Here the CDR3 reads CASGRRQGANNQPQHF. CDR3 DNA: TGTGCCAGCGGGAGGAGGCAGGGGGCCAACAATCAGCCCCAGCATTTT.

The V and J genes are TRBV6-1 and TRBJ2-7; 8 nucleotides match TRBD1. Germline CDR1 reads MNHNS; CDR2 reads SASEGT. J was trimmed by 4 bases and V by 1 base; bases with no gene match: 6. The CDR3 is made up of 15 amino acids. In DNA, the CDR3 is TGTGCCAGCAGTGAAGTGTCCAGGGGGCGATACGAGCAGTACGTC. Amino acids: CASSEVSRGRYEQYV.

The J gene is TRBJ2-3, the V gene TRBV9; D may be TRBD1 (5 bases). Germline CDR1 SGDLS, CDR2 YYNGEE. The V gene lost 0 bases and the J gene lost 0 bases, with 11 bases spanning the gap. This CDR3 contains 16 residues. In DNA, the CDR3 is TGTGCCAGCAGCGTAGGAAATAGGGGTAGCACAGATACGCAGTATTTT. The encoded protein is CASSVGNRGSTDTQYF.

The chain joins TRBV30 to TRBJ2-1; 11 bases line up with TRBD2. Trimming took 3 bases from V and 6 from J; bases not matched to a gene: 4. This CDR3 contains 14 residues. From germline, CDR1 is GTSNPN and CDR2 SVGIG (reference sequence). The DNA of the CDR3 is TGTGCCTGGAGGACAGGACTAGCGGGCAATGAGCAGTTCTTC. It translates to CAWRTGLAGNEQFF.

The CDR3 DNA is TGTGCCAGCAGCCCCAGATTGGCTAGCGGGGGCGATGAGCAGTTCTTC. It translates to CASSPRLASGGDEQFF. V is TRBV11-2 and J is TRBJ2-1, with 10 bases fitting TRBD2. This CDR3 is built from 16 residues. The J segment lost 8 bases and the V segment lost 5 bases, leaving 12 bases of the junction unmatched. CDR1 and CDR2 (germline): SGHAT, FQNNGV.

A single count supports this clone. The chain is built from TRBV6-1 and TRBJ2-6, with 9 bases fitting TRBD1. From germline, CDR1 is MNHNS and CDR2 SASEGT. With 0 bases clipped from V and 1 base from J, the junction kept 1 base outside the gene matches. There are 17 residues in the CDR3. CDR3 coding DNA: TGTGCCAGCAGTGAAGCGACAGGGGGTTCTGGGGCCAACGTCCTGACTTTC. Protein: CASSEATGGSGANVLTF.

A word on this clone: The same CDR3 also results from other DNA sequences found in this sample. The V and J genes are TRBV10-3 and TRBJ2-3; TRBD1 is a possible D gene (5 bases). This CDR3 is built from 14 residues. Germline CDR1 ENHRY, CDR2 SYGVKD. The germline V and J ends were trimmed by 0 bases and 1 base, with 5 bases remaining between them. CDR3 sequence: CAISESTGTDTQYF. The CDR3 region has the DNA TGTGCCATCAGTGAGTCGACAGGCACAGATACGCAGTATTTT.

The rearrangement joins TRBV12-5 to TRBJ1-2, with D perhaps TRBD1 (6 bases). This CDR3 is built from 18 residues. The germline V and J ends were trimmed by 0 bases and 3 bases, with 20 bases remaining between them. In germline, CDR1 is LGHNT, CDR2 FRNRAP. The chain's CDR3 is CASGLVGGGLGGDYGYTF. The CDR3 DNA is TGTGCTAGTGGTTTGGTAGGTGGGGGCCTAGGAGGTGACTATGGCTACACCTTC.

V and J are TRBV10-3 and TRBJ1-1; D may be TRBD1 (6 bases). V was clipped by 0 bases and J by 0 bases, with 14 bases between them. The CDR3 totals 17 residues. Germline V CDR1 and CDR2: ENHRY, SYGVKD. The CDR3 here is CAISESPRGGLNTEAFF. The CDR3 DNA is TGTGCCATCAGTGAGTCGCCGCGGGGGGGCTTGAACACTGAAGCTTTCTTT.

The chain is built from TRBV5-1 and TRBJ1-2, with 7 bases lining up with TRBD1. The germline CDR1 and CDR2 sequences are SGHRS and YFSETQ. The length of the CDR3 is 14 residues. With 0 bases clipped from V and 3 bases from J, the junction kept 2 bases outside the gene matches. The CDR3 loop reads CASSLGDRDYGYTF. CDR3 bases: TGCGCCAGCAGCTTGGGGGACAGAGACTATGGCTACACCTTC.